This T cell receptor beta chain was retrieved from a study of response to subunit inactivated influenza vaccine. Findings of the study overall: Researchers suggested that each seasonal influenza vaccination recruits few new T cells.

Concerning this clonotype itself: No antigen is known for it.

Germline V CDR1 and CDR2: MGHRA, YSYEKL. V was cut by 2 bases and J by 5 bases, with 27 bases left in between. The CDR3 extends over 19 amino acids. TCRdb re-derived calls from the RT-PCR reads in MiXCR, one entry per CDR3 protein. Among hundreds of thousands of distinct CDR3 sequences, approximately 11% were seen once, and the ten largest hold over 9.5%. The receptor comes from a man aged 50 to 59 who received an inactivated influenza vaccine. Source: PBMCs from blood, taken roughly 45 days after vaccination. The chain joins TRBV4-1 to TRBJ2-5, with D perhaps TRBD2 (6 bases). CDR3 loop: CASSQNPSRVASGRETQYF. The CDR3, as DNA: TGCGCCAGCAGCCAAAATCCGTCGAGGGTGGCATCAGGGAGGGAGACCCAGTACTTC.